Listed below are T cell receptor beta chains from one sample, sequenced in a study of beta chain features in type 1 diabetes. Sequencing used immunoSEQ multiplex PCR; TCRdb keeps in-frame clones, though not all of them. The sample consists of 500,000 to 650,000 clones, around 12% of them appearing once. Sequenced input: naive CD4+ T cells from blood. Receptors were obtained from a young man with type 1 diabetes. The CDR3 runs from the conserved cysteine through the conserved F or W. The order of the fields is J gene, clone size, V gene, D gene, CDR3 length, CDR3 DNA, CDR3 protein. The D gene is left open where the match is weak. The listing skips clone size in some rows; elsewhere it reads once, few, many or a size class.

TRBJ1-4 | - | TRBV4-3 | - | 15 | TGCGCCAGCAGCCAAGGGAAAGGATTTAATGAAAAACTGTTTTTT | CASSQGKGFNEKLFF
TRBJ2-1 | once | TRBV4-2 | TRBD1 | 19 | TGTGCCAGCAGCGCCCGGCTTATGTATCGGACAGGGGACGGCAATGAGCAGTTCTTC | CASSARLMYRTGDGNEQFF
TRBJ1-1 | - | TRBV27 | - | 14 | TGTGCCAGCAGTTTACTTGGAGGGACCACTGAAGCTTTCTTT | CASSLLGGTTEAFF
TRBJ2-5 | few | TRBV30 | - | 13 | TGTGCCTGGAGTGGCGGGCCTCAAGAGACCCAGTACTTC | CAWSGGPQETQYF
TRBJ2-4 | - | TRBV11-3 | - | 13 | TGTGCCAGCAGCTTAAGCACCCAAAACATTCAGTACTTC | CASSLSTQNIQYF
TRBJ2-2 | few | TRBV9 | - | 15 | TGTGCCAGCAGCGTAGCCCTGGCGAACACCGGGGAGCTGTTTTTT | CASSVALANTGELFF
TRBJ2-5 | - | TRBV7-8 | TRBD1 | 14 | TGTGCCAGCAGCCGACAGGGTTGGGAAGAGACCCAGTACTTC | CASSRQGWEETQYF
TRBJ2-1 | few | TRBV6-4 | - | 16 | TGTGCCAGCAGTGACTTGGGGGATAGCTCCTACAATGAGCAGTTCTTC | CASSDLGDSSYNEQFF
TRBJ1-1 | few | TRBV18 | - | 14 | TGTGCCAGCTCCGCGACAAGCCGGAACACTGAAGCTTTCTTT | CASSATSRNTEAFF
TRBJ1-6 | few | TRBV25-1 | - | 14 | TGTGCCAGCAGTGAACCCTTCTATAATTCACCCCTCCACTTT | CASSEPFYNSPLHF
TRBJ2-3 | few | TRBV29-1 | TRBD1 | 15 | TGCAGCGTCGGAGGACAGGGGGCGTCGACAGATACGCAGTATTTT | CSVGGQGASTDTQYF
TRBJ2-5 | - | TRBV2 | - | 12 | TGTGCCAGCAAGGATAACCAAGAGACCCAGTACTTC | CASKDNQETQYF
TRBJ2-6 | - | TRBV7-2 | - | 18 | TGTGCCAGCAGCTTAGTGGGTTCAATGGGGTCTGGGGCCAACGTCCTGACTTTC | CASSLVGSMGSGANVLTF
TRBJ2-7 | few | TRBV9 | TRBD1 | 14 | TGTGCCAGCAGCGTAGCGATGGGACAGCACGAGCAGTACTTC | CASSVAMGQHEQYF
TRBJ2-7 | few | TRBV27 | TRBD1 | 13 | TGTGCCAGCAGTGACAGGGGCACCTACGAGCAGTACTTC | CASSDRGTYEQYF
TRBJ1-4 | few | TRBV13 | - | 20 | TGTGCCAGCAGCTTTAATCGCGGGGCGGGCACAGTCCCAACTAATGAAAAACTGTTTTTT | CASSFNRGAGTVPTNEKLFF
TRBJ1-5 | - | TRBV2 | - | 14 | TGTGCCAGCAGTGTCAGCGATAGCAATCAGCCCCAGCATTTT | CASSVSDSNQPQHF
TRBJ2-1 | few | TRBV9 | - | 18 | TGTGCCAGCAGCCCCCAAGTCCAAGGCTTACAATCCTACAATGAGCAGTTCTTC | CASSPQVQGLQSYNEQFF